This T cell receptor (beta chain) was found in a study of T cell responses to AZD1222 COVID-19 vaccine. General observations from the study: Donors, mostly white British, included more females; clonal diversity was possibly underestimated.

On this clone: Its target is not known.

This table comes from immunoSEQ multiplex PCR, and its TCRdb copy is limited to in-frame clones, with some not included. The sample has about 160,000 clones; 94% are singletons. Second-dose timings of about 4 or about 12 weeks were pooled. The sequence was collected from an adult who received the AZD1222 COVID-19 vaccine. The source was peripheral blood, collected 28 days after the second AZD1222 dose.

CDR3 sequence: CASSQTGQRGEQYF. In nucleotides, the CDR3 is TGCGCCAGCTCCCAAACAGGACAGCGCGGCGAGCAGTACTTC. V usage is TRBV4-1 and J usage is TRBJ2-7, with TRBD1 as a possible D gene (6 bases). The germline V gene encodes CDR1 MGHRA and CDR2 YSYEKL. This CDR3 has 14 amino acids. V dropped 8 bases and J dropped 6 bases, with 20 bases sitting between them.